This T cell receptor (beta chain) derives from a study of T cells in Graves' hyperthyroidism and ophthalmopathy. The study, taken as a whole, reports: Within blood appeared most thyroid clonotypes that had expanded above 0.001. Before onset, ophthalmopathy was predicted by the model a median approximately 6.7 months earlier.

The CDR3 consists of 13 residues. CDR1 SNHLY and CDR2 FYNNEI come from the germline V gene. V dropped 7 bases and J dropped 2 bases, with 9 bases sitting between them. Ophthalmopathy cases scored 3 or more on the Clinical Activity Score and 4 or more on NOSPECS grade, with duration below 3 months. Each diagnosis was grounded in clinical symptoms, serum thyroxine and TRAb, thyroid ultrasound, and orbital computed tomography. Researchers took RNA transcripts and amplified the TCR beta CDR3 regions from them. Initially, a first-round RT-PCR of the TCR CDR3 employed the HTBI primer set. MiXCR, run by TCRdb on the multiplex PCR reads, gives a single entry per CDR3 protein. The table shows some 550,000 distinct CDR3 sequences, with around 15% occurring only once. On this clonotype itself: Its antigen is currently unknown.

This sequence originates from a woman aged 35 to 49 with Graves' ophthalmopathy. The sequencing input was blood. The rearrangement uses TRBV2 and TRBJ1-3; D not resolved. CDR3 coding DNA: TGTGCCAGCAATTCAGGACCTGGAAACACCATATATTTT. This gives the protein CASNSGPGNTIYF. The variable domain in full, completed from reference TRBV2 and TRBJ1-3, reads EPEVTQTPSHQVTQMGQEVILRCVPISNHLYFYWYRQILGQKVEFLVSFYNNEISEKSEIFDDQFSVERPDGSNFTLKIRSTKLEDSAMYFCASNSGPGNTIYFGEGSWLTVV.